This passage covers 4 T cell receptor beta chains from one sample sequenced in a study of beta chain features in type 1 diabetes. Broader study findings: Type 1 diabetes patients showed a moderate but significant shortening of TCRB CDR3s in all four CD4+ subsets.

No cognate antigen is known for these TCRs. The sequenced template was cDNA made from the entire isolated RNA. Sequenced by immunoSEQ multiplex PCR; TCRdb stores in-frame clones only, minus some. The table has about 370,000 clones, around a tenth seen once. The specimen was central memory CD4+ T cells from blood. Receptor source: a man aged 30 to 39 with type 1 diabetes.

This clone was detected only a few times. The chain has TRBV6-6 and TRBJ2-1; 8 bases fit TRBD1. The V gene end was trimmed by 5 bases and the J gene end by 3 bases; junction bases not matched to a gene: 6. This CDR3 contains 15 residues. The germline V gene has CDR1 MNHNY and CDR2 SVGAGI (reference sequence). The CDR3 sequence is CASSPGQGDYNEQFF. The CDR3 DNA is TGTGCCAGCAGTCCTGGACAGGGCGACTACAATGAGCAGTTCTTC.

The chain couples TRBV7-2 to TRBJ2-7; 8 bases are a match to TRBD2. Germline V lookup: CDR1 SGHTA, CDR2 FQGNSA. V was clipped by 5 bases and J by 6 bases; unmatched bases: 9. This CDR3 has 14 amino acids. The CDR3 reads CASSLTSDTGEQYF. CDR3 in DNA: TGTGCCAGCAGCCTGACTAGCGACACGGGCGAGCAGTACTTC.

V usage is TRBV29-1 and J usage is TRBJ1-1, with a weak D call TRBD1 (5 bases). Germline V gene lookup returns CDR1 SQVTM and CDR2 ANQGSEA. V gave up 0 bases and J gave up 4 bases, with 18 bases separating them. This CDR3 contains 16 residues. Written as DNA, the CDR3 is TGCAGCGTTGAAGAGGGTGGGGAGGGGTCGCTCACTGAAGCTTTCTTT. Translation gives CSVEEGGEGSLTEAFF. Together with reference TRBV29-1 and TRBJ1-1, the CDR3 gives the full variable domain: SAVISQKPSRDICQRGTSLTIQCQVDSQVTMMFWYRQQPGQSLTLIATANQGSEATYESGFVIDKFPISRPNLTFSTLTVSNMSPEDSSIYLCSVEEGGEGSLTEAFFGQGTRLTVV.

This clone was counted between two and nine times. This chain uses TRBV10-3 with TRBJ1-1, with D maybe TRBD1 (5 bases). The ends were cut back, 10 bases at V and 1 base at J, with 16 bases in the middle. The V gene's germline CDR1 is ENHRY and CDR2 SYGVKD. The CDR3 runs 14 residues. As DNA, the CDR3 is TGTGCCACCCTCCCCGGGACGGGGAACACTGAAGCTTTCTTT. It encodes CATLPGTGNTEAFF.